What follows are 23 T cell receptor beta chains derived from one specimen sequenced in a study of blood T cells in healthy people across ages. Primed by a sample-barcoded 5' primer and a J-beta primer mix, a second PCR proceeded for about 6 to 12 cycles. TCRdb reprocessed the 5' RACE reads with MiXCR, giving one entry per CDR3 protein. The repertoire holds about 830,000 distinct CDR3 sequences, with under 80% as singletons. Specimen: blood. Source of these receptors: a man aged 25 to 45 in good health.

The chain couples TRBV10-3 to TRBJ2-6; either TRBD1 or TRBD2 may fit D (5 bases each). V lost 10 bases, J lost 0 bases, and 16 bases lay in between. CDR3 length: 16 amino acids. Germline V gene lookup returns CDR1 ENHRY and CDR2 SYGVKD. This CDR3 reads CATRELPLSGANVLTF. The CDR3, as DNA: TGTGCCACCAGGGAGCTCCCTCTCTCTGGGGCCAACGTCCTGACTTTC.

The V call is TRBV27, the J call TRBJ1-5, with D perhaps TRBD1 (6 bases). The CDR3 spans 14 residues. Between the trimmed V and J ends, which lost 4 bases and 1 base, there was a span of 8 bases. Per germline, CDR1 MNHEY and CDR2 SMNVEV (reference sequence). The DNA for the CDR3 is TGTGCCAGCAGTTCAGGGGAGAGCAATCAGCCCCAGCATTTT. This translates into CASSSGESNQPQHF.

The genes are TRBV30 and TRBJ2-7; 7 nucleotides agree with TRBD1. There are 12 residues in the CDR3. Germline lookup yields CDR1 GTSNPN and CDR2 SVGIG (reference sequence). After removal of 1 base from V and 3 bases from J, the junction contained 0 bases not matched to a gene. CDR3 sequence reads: CAWSGQGYEQYF. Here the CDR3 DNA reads TGTGCCTGGAGTGGACAGGGCTACGAGCAGTACTTC. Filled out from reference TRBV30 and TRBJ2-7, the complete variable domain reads SQTIHQWPATLVQPVGSPLSLECTVEGTSNPNLYWYRQAAGRGLQLLFYSVGIGQISSEVPQNLSASRPQDRQFILSSKKLLLSDSGFYLCAWSGQGYEQYFGPGTRLTVT.

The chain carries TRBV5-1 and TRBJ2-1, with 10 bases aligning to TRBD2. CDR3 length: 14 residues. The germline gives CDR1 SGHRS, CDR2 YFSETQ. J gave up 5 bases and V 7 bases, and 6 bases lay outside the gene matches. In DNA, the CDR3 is TGCGCCAGCGGGCTAGCGGGGGACAACAATGAGCAGTTCTTC. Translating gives CASGLAGDNNEQFF.

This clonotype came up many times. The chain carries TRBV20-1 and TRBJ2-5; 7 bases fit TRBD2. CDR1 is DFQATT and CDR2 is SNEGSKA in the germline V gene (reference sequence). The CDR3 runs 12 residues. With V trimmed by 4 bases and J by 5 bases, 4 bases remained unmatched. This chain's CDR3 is CSANGLDETQYF. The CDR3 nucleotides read TGCAGTGCTAATGGACTAGATGAGACCCAGTACTTC.

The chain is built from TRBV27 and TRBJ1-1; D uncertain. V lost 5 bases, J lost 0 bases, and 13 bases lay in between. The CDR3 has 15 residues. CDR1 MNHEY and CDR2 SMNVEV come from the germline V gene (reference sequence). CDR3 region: CASSRLGSMNTEAFF. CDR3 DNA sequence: TGTGCCAGCAGTAGACTGGGATCTATGAACACTGAAGCTTTCTTT.

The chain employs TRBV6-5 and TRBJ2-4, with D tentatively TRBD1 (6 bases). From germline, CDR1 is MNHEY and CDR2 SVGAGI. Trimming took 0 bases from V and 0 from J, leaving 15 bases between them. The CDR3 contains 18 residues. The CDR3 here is CASSYSPSQGIAKNIQYF. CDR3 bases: TGTGCCAGCAGTTACTCTCCCTCTCAGGGGATAGCCAAAAACATTCAGTACTTC.

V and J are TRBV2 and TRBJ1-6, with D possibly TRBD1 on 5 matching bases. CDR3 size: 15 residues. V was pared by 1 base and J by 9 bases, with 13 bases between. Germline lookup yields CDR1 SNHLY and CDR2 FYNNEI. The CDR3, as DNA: TGTGCCAGCAGTGAAGGGGGGGGTGGCAGTTCACCCCTCCACTTT. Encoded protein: CASSEGGGGSSPLHF.

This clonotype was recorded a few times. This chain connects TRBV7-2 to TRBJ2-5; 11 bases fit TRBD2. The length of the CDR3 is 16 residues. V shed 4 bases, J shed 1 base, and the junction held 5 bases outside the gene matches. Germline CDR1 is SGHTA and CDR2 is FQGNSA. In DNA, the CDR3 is TGTGCCAGCAGCTCCCTGGGACTAGCGGCCCAAGAGACCCAGTACTTC. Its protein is CASSSLGLAAQETQYF.

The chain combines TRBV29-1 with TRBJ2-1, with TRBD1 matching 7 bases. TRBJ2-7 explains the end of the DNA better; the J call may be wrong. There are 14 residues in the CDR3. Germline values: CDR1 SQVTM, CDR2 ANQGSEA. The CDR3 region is CSVSPGTAYNEQYF. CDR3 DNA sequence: TGCAGCGTTTCCCCCGGGACAGCATACAATGAGCAGTACTTC.

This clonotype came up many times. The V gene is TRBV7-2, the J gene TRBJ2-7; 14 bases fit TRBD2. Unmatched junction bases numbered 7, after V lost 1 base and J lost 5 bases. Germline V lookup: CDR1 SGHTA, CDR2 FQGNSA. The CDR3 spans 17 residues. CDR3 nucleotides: TGTGCCAGCAGCTTAGGGCCGGGACTAGCGGGGGCCCACGAGCAGTACTTC. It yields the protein CASSLGPGLAGAHEQYF.

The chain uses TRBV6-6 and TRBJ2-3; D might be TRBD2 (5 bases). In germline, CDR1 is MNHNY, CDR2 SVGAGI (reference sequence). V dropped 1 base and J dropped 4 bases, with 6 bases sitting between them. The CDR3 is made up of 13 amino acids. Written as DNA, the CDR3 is TGTGCCAGCAGTTACTTCGGGGCAGATACGCAGTATTTT. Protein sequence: CASSYFGADTQYF.

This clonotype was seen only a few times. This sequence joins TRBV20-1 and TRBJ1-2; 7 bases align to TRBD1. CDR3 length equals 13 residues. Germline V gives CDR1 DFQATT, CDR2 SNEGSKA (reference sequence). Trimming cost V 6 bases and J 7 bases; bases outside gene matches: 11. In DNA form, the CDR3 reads TGCAGTGCACATGGAGAGGGGGCGCCTGGCTACACCTTC. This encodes CSAHGEGAPGYTF.

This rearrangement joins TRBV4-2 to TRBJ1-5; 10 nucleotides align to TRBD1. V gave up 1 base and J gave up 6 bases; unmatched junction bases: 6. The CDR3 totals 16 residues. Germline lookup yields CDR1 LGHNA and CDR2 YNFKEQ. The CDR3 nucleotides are TGTGCCAGCAGCCAAGGCGGGACAGGGGACGGTCAGCCCCAGCATTTT. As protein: CASSQGGTGDGQPQHF.

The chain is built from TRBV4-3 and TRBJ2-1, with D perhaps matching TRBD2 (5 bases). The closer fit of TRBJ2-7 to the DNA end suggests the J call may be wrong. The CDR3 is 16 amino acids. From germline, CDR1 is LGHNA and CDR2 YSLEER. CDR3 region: CASSQDIGGRYNEQYF. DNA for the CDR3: TGCGCCAGCAGCCAAGATATTGGCGGGCGCTACAATGAGCAGTACTTC.

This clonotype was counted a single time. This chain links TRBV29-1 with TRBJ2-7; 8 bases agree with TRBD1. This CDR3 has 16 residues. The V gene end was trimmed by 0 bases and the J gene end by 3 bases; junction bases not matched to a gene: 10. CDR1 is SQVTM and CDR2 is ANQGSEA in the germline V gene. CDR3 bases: TGCAGCGTTGAAGATCCCGTGACAGGGGACGGCTACGAGCAGTACTTC. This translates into CSVEDPVTGDGYEQYF.

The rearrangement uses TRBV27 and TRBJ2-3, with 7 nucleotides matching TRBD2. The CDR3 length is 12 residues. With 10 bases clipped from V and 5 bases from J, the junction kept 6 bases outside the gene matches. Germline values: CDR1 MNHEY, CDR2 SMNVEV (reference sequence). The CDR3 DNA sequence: TGTGCCACTGGGGGAGGGAGAGATACGCAGTATTTT. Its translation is CATGGGRDTQYF.

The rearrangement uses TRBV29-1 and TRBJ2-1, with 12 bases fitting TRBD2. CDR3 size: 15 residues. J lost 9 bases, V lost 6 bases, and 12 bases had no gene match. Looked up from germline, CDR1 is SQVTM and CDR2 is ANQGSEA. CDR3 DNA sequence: TGCAGCGTCACACTAGCGGGGGGCCCACACAGTGAGCAGTTCTTC. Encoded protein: CSVTLAGGPHSEQFF.

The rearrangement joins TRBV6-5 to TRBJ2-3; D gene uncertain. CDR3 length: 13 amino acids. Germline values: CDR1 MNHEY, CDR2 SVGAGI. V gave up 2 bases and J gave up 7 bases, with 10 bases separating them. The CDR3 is CASSYEPFNTQYF. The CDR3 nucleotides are TGTGCCAGCAGTTACGAGCCCTTCAATACGCAGTATTTT.

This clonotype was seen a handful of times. CDR3 loop: CASSPDSNNEQFF. In nucleotides, the CDR3 is TGTGCCAGCAGCCCGGACAGTAACAATGAGCAGTTCTTC. The chain employs TRBV13 and TRBJ2-1, with D possibly matching TRBD1 (6 bases). Germline loops: CDR1 PRHDT, CDR2 FYEKMQ (reference sequence). The CDR3 totals 13 residues. V lost 5 bases and J 5 bases, leaving 10 bases between the germline ends.

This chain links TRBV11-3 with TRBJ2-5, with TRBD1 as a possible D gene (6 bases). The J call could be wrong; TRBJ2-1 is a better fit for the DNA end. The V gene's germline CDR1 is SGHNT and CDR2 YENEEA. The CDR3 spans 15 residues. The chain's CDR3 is CASSTHRADLETQFF. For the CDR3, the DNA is TGTGCCAGCAGCACCCACAGGGCTGACTTAGAGACCCAGTTCTTC.

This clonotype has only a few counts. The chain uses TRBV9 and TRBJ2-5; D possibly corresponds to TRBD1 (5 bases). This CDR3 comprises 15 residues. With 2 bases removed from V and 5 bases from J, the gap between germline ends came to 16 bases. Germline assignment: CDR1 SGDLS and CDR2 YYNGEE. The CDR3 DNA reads TGTGCCAGCAGCGTGGAGCCAGGGTTTGTGGAGACCCAGTACTTC. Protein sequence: CASSVEPGFVETQYF.

CDR3 protein: CASSLRGGSAYEQYF. CDR3 in DNA: TGTGCCAGCAGCTTAAGAGGCGGGAGTGCCTACGAGCAGTACTTC. The chain combines TRBV7-2 with TRBJ2-7, with TRBD2 matching 7 bases. The V gene end was trimmed by 2 bases and the J gene end by 2 bases; junction bases not matched to a gene: 6. The germline V gene has CDR1 SGHTA and CDR2 FQGNSA. This CDR3 is built from 15 residues. Combining the CDR3 with reference TRBV7-2 and TRBJ2-7 gives the whole variable domain GAGVSQSPSNKVTEKGKDVELRCDPISGHTALYWYRQSLGQGLEFLIYFQGNSAPDKSGLPSDRFSAERTGGSVSTLTIQRTQQEDSAVYLCASSLRGGSAYEQYFGPGTRLTVT.